The T cell receptor (beta chain) under discussion was sequenced for a study of T-cell memory formation after mild COVID-19. Study outcomes and limitations: Whether second-wave clones peaking at day 37 were SARS-CoV-2 specific went unconfirmed. Prior to infection, memory already included some responding clones, suggesting cross-reactive memory joined.

Amplification by 5'RACE using constant-segment primers produced TCR alpha and TCR beta cDNA libraries that carried sample barcodes and UMIs. One entry per CDR3 protein results from TCRdb running MiXCR on the 5' RACE reads. The sample consists of around 530,000 distinct CDR3 sequences, about 20% of them appearing once. A few counts support this clonotype. Its target is not known. Deletions cut 4 bases from V and 4 bases from J, with 7 bases between. Germline CDR1 reads SNHLY; CDR2 reads FYNNEI. This CDR3 contains 12 residues. The receptor's source is an adult woman who had mild COVID-19 (a few samples of this study predate the infection). Cell type and time point are not known. The sequenced sample consisted of PBMCs or a T cell subset sorted from them (not recorded which). The chain carries TRBV2 and TRBJ1-2; D call uncertain. The CDR3 DNA is TGTGCCAGCAGTGGGGCCCCCTATGGCTACACCTTC. Protein product: CASSGAPYGYTF.